This T cell receptor beta chain was observed in a study of blood T cell repertoires in COVID-19. Whole-study context: Sites across the United States, Italy and Spain contributed samples from acute and convalescent COVID-19. From T cells, B-cell-depleted T cells, or PBMCs came the material, which was cDNA or gDNA.

Authors' data handling: Reference gene primers were amplified, and this amplification served to estimate nucleated cell counts. Produced via immunoSEQ multiplex PCR; TCRdb's table is partial and in-frame only. That table is the source of V, J and clone size, and D and trimming were worked out from the DNA. The data contain 250,000 to 300,000 clones, about nine tenths of them singletons. Seattle-derived patients entered the study during active infection and were followed longitudinally. This sequence originates from a woman between 25 and 40 years old with COVID-19, enrolled during active disease. The sequenced material came from peripheral blood.

The CDR3 loop is CASSPDQGTSVYF. Here the CDR3 DNA reads TGTGCCAGTAGCCCGGACCAAGGGACTAGCGTGTACTTC. J is TRBJ2-4 and V is TRBV19; 10 nucleotides match TRBD2. The germline V gene has CDR1 LNHDA and CDR2 SQIVND (reference sequence). With 6 bases clipped from V and 15 bases from J, the junction kept 11 bases outside the gene matches. The CDR3 is 13 amino acids.